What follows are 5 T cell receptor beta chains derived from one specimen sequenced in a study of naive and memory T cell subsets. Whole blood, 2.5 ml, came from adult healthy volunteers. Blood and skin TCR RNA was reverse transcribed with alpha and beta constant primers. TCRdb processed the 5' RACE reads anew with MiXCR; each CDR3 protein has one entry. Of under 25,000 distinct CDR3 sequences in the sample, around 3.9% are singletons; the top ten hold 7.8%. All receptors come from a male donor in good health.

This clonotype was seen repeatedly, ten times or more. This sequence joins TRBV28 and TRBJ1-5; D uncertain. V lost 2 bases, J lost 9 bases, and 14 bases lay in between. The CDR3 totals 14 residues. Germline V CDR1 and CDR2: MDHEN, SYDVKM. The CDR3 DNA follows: TGTGCCAGCAGTTTAGTCGGAGAACTACGGCCCCAGCATTTT. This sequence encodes CASSLVGELRPQHF. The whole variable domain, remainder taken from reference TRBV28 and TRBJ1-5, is DVKVTQSSRYLVKRTGEKVFLECVQDMDHENMFWYRQDPGLGLRLIYFSYDVKMKEKGDIPEGYSVSREKKERFSLILESASTNQTSMYLCASSLVGELRPQHFGDGTRLSIL.

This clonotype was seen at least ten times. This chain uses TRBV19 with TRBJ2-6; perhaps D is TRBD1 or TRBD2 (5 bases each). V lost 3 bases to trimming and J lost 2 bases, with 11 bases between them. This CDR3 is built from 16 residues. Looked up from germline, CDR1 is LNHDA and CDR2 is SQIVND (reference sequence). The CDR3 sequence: CASSMDGAPGANVLTF. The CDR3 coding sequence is TGTGCCAGTAGTATGGACGGGGCCCCTGGGGCCAACGTCCTGACTTTC.

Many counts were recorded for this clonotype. The CDR3 here is CASSQTRGDNQPQHF. CDR3 DNA: TGCGCCAGCAGCCAGACCAGGGGGGACAATCAGCCCCAGCATTTT. The chain uses TRBV4-1 and TRBJ1-5, with 7 bases aligning to TRBD1. Germline V gives CDR1 MGHRA, CDR2 YSYEKL. CDR3 size: 15 residues. J gave up 3 bases and V 3 bases, and 5 bases lay outside the gene matches.

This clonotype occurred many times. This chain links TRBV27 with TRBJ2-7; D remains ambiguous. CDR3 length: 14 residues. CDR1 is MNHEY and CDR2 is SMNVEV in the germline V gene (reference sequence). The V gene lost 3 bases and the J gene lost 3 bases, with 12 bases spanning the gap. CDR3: CASSLLGNNYEQYF. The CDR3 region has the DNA TGTGCCAGCAGTTTGTTAGGAAATAACTACGAGCAGTACTTC.

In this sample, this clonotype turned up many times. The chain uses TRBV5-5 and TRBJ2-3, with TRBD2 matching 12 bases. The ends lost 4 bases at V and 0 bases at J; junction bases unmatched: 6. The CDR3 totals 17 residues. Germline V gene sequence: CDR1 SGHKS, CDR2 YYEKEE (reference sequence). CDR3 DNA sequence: TGTGCCAGCAGCGCTCGACTAGCGGGGGCTAGCACAGATACGCAGTATTTT. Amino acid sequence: CASSARLAGASTDTQYF.